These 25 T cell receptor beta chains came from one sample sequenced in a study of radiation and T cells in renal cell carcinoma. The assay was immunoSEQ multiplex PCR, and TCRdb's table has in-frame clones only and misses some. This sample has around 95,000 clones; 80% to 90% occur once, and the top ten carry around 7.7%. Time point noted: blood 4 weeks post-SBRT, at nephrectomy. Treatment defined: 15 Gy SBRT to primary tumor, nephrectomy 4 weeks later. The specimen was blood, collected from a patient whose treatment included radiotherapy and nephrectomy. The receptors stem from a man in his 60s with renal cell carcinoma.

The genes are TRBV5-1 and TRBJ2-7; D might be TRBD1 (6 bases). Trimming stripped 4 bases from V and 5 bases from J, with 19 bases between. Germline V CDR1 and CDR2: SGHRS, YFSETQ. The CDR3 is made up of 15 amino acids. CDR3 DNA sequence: TGCGCCAGCAGCCTGGACGGGCAGGGGAGCGACGAGCAGTACTTC. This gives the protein CASSLDGQGSDEQYF.

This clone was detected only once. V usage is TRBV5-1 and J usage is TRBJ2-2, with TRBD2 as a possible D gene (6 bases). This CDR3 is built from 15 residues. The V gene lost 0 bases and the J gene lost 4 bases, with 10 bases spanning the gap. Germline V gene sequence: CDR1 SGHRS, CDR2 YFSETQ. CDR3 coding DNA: TGCGCCAGCAGCTTGGACGCGGGAATCACCGGGGAGCTGTTTTTT. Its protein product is CASSLDAGITGELFF.

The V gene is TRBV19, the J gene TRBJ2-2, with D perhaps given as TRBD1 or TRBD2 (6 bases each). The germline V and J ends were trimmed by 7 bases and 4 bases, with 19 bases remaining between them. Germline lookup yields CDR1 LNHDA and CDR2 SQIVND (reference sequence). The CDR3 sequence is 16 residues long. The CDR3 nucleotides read TGTGCCAGTATCTCGAGGGGGGCCCCGAGCACCGGGGAGCTGTTTTTT. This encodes CASISRGAPSTGELFF. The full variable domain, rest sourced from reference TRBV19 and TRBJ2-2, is DGGITQSPKYLFRKEGQNVTLSCEQNLNHDAMYWYRQDPGQGLRLIYYSQIVNDFQKGDIAEGYSVSREKKESFPLTVTSAQKNPTAFYLCASISRGAPSTGELFFGEGSRLTVL.

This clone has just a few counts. CDR3 sequence: CASGGGAGYNEQFF. CDR3 DNA sequence: TGTGCCAGCGGAGGGGGCGCGGGCTACAATGAGCAGTTCTTC. The chain links TRBV27 to TRBJ2-1, with D maybe TRBD1 (7 bases). This CDR3 region has 14 residues. The germline CDR1 and CDR2 sequences are MNHEY and SMNVEV (reference sequence). V was shortened by 8 bases and J by 3 bases, with 14 bases between the two germline ends.

CDR3 coding DNA: TGTGCCAGCAGTGACCGGGACAGGAGCTCCTACGAGCAGTACTTC. Amino acid sequence: CASSDRDRSSYEQYF. The rearrangement links TRBV6-1 to TRBJ2-7, with 8 bases lining up with TRBD1. The V segment lost 3 bases and the J segment 0 bases; nucleotides outside the gene matches: 4. The CDR3 consists of 15 residues. Germline CDR1 MNHNS, CDR2 SASEGT.

The CDR3 nucleotides read TGTGCCAGCAGGGCTACCGGGACGTCCGTTGGCTACACCTTC. Translated: CASRATGTSVGYTF. The chain carries TRBV6-5 and TRBJ1-2; TRBD1 might be the D (5 bases). CDR3 size: 14 residues. Between the trimmed V and J ends, which lost 6 bases and 7 bases, there was a span of 18 bases. CDR1 and CDR2 (germline): MNHEY, SVGAGI.

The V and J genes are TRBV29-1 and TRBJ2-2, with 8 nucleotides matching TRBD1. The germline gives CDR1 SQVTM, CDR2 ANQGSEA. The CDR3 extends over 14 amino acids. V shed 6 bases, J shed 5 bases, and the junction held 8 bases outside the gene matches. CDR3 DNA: TGCAGCGTACAAACAGGGGGTGGAACCGGGGAGCTGTTTTTT. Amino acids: CSVQTGGGTGELFF.

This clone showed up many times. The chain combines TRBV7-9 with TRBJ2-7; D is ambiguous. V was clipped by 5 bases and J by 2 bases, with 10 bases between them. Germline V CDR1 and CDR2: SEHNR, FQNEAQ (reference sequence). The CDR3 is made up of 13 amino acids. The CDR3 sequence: CASSPRGPYEQYF. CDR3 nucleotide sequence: TGTGCCAGCAGCCCCCGAGGCCCCTACGAGCAGTACTTC.

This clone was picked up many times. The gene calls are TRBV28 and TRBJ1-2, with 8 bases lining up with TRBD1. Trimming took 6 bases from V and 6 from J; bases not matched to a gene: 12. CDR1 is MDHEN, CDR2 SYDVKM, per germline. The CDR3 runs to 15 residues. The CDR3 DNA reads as TGTGCCAGCAGGCTCCAGGGGGCAATGGGGGATGGCTACACCTTC. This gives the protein CASRLQGAMGDGYTF.

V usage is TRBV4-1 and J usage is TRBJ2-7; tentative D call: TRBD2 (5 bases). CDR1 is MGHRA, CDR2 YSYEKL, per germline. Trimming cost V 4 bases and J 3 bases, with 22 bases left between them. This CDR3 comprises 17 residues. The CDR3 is CASSPQVVVGLFYEQYF. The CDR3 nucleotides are TGCGCCAGCAGCCCCCAAGTGGTGGTAGGACTCTTCTACGAGCAGTACTTC.

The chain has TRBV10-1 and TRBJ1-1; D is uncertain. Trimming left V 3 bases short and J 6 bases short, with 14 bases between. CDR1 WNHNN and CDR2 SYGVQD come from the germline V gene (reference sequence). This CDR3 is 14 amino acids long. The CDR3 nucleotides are TGCGCCAGCAGTGACCCTTTGAAGGGCCCTGAAGCTTTCTTT. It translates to CASSDPLKGPEAFF.

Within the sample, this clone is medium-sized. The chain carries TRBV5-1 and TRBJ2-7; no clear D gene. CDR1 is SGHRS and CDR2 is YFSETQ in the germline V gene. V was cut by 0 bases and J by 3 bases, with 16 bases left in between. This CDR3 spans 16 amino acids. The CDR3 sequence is CASSLAPRELGYEQYF. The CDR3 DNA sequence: TGCGCCAGCAGCTTGGCCCCAAGAGAACTTGGCTACGAGCAGTACTTC. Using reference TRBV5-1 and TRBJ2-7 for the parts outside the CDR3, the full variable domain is KAGVTQTPRYLIKTRGQQVTLSCSPISGHRSVSWYQQTPGQGLQFLFEYFSETQRNKGNFPGRFSGRQFSNSRSEMNVSTLELGDSALYLCASSLAPRELGYEQYFGPGTRLTVT.

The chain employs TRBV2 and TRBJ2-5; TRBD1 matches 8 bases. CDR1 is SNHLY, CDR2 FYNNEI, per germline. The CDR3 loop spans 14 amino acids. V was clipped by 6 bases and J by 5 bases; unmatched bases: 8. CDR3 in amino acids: CASSYVTGVETQYF. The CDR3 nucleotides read TGTGCCAGCAGCTACGTGACAGGGGTGGAGACCCAGTACTTC.

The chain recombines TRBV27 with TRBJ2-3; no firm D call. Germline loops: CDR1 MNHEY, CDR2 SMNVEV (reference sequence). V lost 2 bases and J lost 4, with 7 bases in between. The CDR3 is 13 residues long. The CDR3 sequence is CASSLLRADTQYF. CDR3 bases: TGTGCCAGCAGTTTACTCCGGGCAGATACGCAGTATTTT.

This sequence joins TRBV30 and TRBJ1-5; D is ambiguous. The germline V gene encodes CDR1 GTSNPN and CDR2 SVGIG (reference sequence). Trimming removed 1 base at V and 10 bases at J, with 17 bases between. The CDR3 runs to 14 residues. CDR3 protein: CAWSGQLQSAPQHF. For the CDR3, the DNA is TGTGCCTGGAGTGGGCAGTTACAATCAGCACCCCAGCATTTT.

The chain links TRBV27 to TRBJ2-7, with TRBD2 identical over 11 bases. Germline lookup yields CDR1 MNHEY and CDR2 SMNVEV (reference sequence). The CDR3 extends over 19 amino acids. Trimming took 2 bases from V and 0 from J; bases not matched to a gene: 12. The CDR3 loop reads CASSLVRGTSGQSSYEQYF. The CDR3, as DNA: TGTGCCAGCAGTTTAGTTCGGGGGACTAGCGGACAAAGCTCCTACGAGCAGTACTTC.

The CDR3 loop is CATSRDPSETQYF. As DNA, the CDR3 is TGTGCCACCAGCAGAGATCCTAGCGAGACCCAGTACTTC. The chain links TRBV15 to TRBJ2-5, with D perhaps TRBD2 (5 bases). In germline, CDR1 is LNHNV, CDR2 YYDKDF (reference sequence). The CDR3 is made up of 13 amino acids. The V end was cut by 0 bases, the J end by 5 bases, with 7 bases between.

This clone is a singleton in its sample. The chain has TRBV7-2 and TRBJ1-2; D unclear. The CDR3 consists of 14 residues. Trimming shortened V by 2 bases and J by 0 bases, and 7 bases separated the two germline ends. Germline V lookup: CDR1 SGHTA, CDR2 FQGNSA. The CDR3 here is CASSLSPANYGYTF. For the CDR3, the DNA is TGTGCCAGCAGCTTAAGTCCAGCTAACTATGGCTACACCTTC.

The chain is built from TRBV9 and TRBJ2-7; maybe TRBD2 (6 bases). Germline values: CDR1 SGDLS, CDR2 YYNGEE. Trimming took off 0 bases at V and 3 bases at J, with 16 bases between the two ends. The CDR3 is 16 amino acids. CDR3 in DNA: TGTGCCAGCAGCGTAGGCGGGTTTAGCGGTGTCTACGAGCAGTACTTC. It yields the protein CASSVGGFSGVYEQYF.

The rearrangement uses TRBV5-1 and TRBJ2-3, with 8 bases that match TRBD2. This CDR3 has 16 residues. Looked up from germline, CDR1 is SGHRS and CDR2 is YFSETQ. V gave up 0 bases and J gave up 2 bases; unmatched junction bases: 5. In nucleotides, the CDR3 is TGCGCCAGCAGCTTGGGTAGCGGGATCGTCACAGATACGCAGTATTTT. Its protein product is CASSLGSGIVTDTQYF.

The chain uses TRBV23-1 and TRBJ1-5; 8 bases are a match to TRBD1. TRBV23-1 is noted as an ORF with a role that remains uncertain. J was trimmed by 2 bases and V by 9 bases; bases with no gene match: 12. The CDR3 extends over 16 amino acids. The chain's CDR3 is CARLCDRGDGNQPQHF. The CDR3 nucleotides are TGCGCCAGACTATGCGACAGGGGAGACGGCAATCAGCCCCAGCATTTT.

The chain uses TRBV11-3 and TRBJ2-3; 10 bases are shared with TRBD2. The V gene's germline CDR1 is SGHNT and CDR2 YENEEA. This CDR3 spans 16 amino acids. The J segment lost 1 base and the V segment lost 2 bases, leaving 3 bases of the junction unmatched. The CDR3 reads CASSLRGTSGTDTQYF. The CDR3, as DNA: TGTGCCAGCAGCTTAAGAGGGACTAGCGGCACAGATACGCAGTATTTT.

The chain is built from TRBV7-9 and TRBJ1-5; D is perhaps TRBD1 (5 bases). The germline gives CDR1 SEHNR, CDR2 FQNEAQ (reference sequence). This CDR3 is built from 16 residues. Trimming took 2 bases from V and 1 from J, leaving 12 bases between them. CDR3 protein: CASSLYRPESNQPQHF. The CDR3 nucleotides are TGTGCCAGCAGCTTATACAGGCCCGAAAGCAATCAGCCCCAGCATTTT.

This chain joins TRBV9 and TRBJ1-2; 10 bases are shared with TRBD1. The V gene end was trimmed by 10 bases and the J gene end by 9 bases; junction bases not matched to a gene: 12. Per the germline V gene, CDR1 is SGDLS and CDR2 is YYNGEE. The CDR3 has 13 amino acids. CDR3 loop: CAGSRDRGQSYTF. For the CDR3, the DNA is TGTGCCGGATCCCGGGACAGGGGACAGAGCTACACCTTC.

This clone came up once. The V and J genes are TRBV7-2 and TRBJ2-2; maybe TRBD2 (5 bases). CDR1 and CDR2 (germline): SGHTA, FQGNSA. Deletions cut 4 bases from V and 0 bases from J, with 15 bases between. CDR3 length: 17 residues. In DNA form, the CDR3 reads TGTGCCAGCAGCTCTCCTGCTGGCGGGTCGAACACCGGGGAGCTGTTTTTT. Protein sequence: CASSSPAGGSNTGELFF. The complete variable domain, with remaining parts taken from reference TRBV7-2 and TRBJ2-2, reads GAGVSQSPSNKVTEKGKDVELRCDPISGHTALYWYRQSLGQGLEFLIYFQGNSAPDKSGLPSDRFSAERTGGSVSTLTIQRTQQEDSAVYLCASSSPAGGSNTGELFFGEGSRLTVL.